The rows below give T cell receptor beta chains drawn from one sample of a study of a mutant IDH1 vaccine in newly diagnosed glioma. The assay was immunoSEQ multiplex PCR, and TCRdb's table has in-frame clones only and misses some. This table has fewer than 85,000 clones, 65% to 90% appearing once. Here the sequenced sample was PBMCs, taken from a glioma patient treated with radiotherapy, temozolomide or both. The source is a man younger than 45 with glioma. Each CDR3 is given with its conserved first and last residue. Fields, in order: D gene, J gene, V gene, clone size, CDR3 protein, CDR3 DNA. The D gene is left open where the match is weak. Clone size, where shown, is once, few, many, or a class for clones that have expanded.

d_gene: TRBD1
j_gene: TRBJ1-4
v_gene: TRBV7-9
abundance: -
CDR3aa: CASSSLQGPYEKLFF
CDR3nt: TGTGCCAGCAGCTCCCTACAGGGGCCATATGAAAAACTGTTTTTT

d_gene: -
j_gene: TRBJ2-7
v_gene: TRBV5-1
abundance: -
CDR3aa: CASSRTGTNSYEQYF
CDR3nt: TGCGCCAGCAGCAGAACCGGGACAAACTCTTACGAGCAGTACTTC

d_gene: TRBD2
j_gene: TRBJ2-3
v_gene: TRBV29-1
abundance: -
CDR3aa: CSVAWGSGGGDTQYF
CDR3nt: TGCAGCGTCGCGTGGGGTAGCGGGGGAGGGGATACGCAGTATTTT

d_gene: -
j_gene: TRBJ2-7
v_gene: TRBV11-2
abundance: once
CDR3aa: CASSRQLDPYEQYF
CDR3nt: TGTGCCAGCAGCCGGCAGTTGGACCCCTACGAGCAGTACTTC

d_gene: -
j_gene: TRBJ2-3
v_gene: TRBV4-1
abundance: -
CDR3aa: CASSQARAATDTQYF
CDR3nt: TGCGCCAGCAGCCAGGCTAGGGCCGCCACAGATACGCAGTATTTT

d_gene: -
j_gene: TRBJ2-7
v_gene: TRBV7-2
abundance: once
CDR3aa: CASSLAVGRVSEQYF
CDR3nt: TGTGCCAGCAGCTTAGCTGTTGGCAGGGTGAGCGAGCAGTACTTC

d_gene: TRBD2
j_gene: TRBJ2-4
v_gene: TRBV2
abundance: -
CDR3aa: CASSPPPVAGAAKNIQYF
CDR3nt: TGTGCCAGCAGTCCCCCCCCCGTAGCGGGGGCAGCCAAAAACATTCAGTACTTC

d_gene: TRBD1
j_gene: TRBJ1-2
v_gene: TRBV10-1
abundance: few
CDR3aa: CASSDFRGKDGYTF
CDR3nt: TGCGCCAGCAGTGATTTCAGGGGGAAGGATGGCTACACCTTC

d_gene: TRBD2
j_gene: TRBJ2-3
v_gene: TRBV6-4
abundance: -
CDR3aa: CASSDTGTSGGGDTQYF
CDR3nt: TGTGCCAGCAGTGATACCGGGACTAGCGGGGGTGGCGATACGCAGTATTTT

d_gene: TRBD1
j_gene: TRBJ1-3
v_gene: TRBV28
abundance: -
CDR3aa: CASSFVGTGGNTIYF
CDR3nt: TGTGCCAGCAGTTTTGTAGGGACAGGGGGAAACACCATATATTTT

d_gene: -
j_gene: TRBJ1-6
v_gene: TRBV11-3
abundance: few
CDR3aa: CASSVHRDSPLHF
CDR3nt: TGTGCCAGCAGCGTTCACAGGGACTCACCCCTCCACTTT

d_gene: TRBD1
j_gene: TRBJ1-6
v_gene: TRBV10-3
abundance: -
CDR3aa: CAISDPGQLDSPLHF
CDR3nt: TGTGCCATCAGTGATCCGGGACAGCTGGATTCACCCCTCCACTTT

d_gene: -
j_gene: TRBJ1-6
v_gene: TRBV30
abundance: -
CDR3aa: CAWKNRTQNSPLHF
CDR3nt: TGTGCCTGGAAAAACAGGACGCAGAATTCACCCCTCCACTTT

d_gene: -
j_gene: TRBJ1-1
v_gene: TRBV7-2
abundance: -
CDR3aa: CASSLVAGNTEAFF
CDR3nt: TGTGCCAGCAGCTTAGTGGCAGGGAACACTGAAGCTTTCTTT

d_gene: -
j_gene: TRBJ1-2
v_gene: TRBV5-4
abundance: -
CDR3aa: CASSPVAGRGYGYTF
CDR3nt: TGTGCCAGCAGCCCCGTGGCGGGCAGAGGCTATGGCTACACCTTC

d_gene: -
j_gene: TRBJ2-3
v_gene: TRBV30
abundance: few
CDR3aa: CAWSVGFSTDTQYF
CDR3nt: TGTGCCTGGAGTGTCGGCTTCAGCACAGATACGCAGTATTTT

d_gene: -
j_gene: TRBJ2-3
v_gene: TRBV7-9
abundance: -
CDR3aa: CASSFPGGGNTDTQYF
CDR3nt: TGTGCCAGCAGCTTCCCGGGCGGGGGCAACACAGATACGCAGTATTTT